The present TCR beta chain was sequenced within a study of T cell repertoires in cytomegalovirus infection. Across the study: The study used recently identified HLA-C-restricted and well-studied HLA-B-restricted CMV epitopes.

TCRdb analysed the reads with MiXCR anew, one entry per CDR3 protein. The table records just over 450,000 distinct CDR3 sequences, about 42% of them present only once. With respect to this clonotype: The antigen is not known.

Germline V gene lookup returns CDR1 SNHLY and CDR2 FYNNEI. The V end was cut by 2 bases, the J end by 0 bases, with 22 bases between. The CDR3 consists of 20 residues. Study-wide results and limits: Clonotypes of TCR beta that were HLA-C-restricted and CMV-specific dominated the ex vivo response. CMV carriers having the relevant HLA were flagged by cumulative public TCR beta family frequency.

This material consisted of cultured PBMCs, taken from culture after CMV antigen stimulation. The receptor was derived from a human donor in good health (CMV status not recorded). Some clones in this sample may be carry-over from other donors' samples. V and J are TRBV2 and TRBJ2-2, with D unresolved. CDR3: CASSENMANGVLTNTGELFF. Here the CDR3 DNA reads TGTGCCAGCAGTGAAAACATGGCGAACGGAGTATTGACGAACACCGGGGAGCTGTTTTTT.